This T cell receptor (beta chain) was sequenced in a study of early T cells in non-severe SARS-CoV-2 infection. Study-wide results and caveats: Missing private and CD4 specificities, VDJdb matching favored anti-spike CD8 responses.

The CDR3 has 15 amino acids. CDR1 is SGDLS and CDR2 is YYNGEE in the germline V gene. The V gene lost 7 bases and the J gene lost 5 bases, with 18 bases spanning the gap. About this clonotype itself: As yet, its antigen is unknown.

From the 5' RACE reads, TCRdb called clonotypes with MiXCR, one entry per CDR3 protein. The sample lists fewer than 80,000 distinct CDR3 sequences, 13% occurring once. Sequenced input: whole blood. The source is an adult who was a healthcare worker with PCR-confirmed SARS-CoV-2 infection or an uninfected control (not recorded which). The gene calls are TRBV9 and TRBJ1-4; D not certain. The CDR3: CASSRGGGLNEKLFF. The CDR3 region has the DNA TGTGCCAGCTCCCGGGGAGGTGGCCTCAATGAAAAACTGTTTTTT.